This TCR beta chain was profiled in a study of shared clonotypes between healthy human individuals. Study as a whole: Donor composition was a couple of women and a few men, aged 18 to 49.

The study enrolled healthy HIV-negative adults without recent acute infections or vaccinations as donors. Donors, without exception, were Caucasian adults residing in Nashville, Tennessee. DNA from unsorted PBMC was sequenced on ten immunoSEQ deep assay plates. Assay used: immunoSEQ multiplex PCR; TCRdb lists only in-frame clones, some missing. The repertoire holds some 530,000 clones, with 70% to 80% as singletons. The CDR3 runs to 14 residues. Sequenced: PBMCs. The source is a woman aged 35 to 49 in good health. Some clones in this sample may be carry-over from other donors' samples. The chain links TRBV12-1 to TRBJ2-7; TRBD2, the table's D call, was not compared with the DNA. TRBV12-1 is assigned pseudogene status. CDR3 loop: CASSFQTSAYEQYF. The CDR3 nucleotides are TGTGCCAGCAGCTTTCAGACTTCCGCCTACGAGCAGTACTTC.